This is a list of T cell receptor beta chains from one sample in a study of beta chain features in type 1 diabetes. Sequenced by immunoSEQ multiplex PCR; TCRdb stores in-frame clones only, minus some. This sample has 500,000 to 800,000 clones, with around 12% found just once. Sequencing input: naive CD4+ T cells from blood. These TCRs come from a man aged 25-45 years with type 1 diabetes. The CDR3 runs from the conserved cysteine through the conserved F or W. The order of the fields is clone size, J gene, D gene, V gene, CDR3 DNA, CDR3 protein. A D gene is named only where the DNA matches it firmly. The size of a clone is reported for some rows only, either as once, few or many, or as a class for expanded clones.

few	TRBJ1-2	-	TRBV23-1	TGCGCCAGCAATGCAGGGGAGTACTATGGCTACACCTTC	CASNAGEYYGYTF
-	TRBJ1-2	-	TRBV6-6	TGTGCCAGCAGTAGCAGCCCGGCCGGCTATGGCTACACCTTC	CASSSSPAGYGYTF
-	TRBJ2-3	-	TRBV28	TGTGCCAGCCATCCACCCGGAGCCACAGATACGCAGTATTTT	CASHPPGATDTQYF
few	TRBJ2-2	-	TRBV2	TGTGCCAGCAGTGGCTGGACGGGCCGGGAGCTGTTTTTT	CASSGWTGRELFF
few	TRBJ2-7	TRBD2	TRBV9	TGTGCCAGCAGCGCCGGGACTAAAATCTACGAGCAGTACTTC	CASSAGTKIYEQYF
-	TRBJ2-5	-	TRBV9	TGTGCCAGCAGCGTAGCCGGCTACGGGGAGACCCAGTACTTC	CASSVAGYGETQYF
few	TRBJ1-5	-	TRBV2	TGTGCCAGCAGCGAGGTAGAGTGGGCCCAGCATTTT	CASSEVEWAQHF
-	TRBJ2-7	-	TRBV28	TGTGCCAGCAGTTTTGCCGGGACGCCCGGTCCCTACGAGCAGTACTTC	CASSFAGTPGPYEQYF
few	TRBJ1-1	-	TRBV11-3	TGTGCCAGCAGCCTTCCTATGAGGGGGAACACTGAAGCTTTCTTT	CASSLPMRGNTEAFF
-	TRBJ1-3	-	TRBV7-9	TGTGCCAGCGTTGAAGGAACTGGAAACACCATATATTTT	CASVEGTGNTIYF
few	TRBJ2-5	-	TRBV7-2	TGTGCCAGCAGCCGACAGAGCCAAGAGACCCAGTACTTC	CASSRQSQETQYF
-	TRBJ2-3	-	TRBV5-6	TGTGCCAGCAGCTTCAGGACTCAGCCTACCACAGATACGCAGTATTTT	CASSFRTQPTTDTQYF
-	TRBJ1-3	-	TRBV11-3	TGTGCCAGCAGCCAGGACGCAAACTCTGGAAACACCATATATTTT	CASSQDANSGNTIYF
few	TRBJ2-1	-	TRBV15	TGTGCCACCAGCAGAGATTTCAGGGGGGGATACAATGAGCAGTTCTTC	CATSRDFRGGYNEQFF
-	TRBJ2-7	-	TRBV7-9	TGTGCCAGCAGCTTATCTGGCAGCTCCTACGAGCAGTACTTC	CASSLSGSSYEQYF
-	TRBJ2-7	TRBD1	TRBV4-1	TGCGCCAGCAGCCCCGGGACAGCCTCCTACGAGCAGTACTTC	CASSPGTASYEQYF
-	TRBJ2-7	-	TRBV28	TGTGCCAGCAGTTTTTTTAGGGCAGGGTCTCCTTTGGACCACGAGCAGTACTTC	CASSFFRAGSPLDHEQYF
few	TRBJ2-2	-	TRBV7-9	TGTGCCAGCAGAGGACGGAACACCGGGGAGCTGTTTTTT	CASRGRNTGELFF
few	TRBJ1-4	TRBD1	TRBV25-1	TGTGCCAGCAGTGACCGACAGGGGGCGGGTAATGAAAAACTGTTTTTT	CASSDRQGAGNEKLFF
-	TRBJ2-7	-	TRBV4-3	TGCGCCAGCAGCCCGGGATTCAACACCTACGAGCAGTACTTC	CASSPGFNTYEQYF
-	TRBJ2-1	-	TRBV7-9	TGTGCCAGCACCCTCGGCATTGGCTCCTACAATGAGCAGTTCTTC	CASTLGIGSYNEQFF
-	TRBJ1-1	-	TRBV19	TGTGCCAGTAGTATGGGGCCGAAGAACACTGAAGCTTTCTTT	CASSMGPKNTEAFF
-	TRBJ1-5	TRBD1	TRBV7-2	TGTGCCAGCAGACGACAGGGTGAGGGCAATCAGCCCCAGCATTTT	CASRRQGEGNQPQHF
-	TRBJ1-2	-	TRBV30	TGTGCCTGGGCAATAACGTATGGCTACACCTTC	CAWAITYGYTF
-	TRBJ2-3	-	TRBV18	TGTGCCAGCTCACGGGAATCAGATACGCAGTATTTT	CASSRESDTQYF
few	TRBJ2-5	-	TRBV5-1	TGCGCCAGCATGGAGCAAGAGACCCAGTACTTC	CASMEQETQYF
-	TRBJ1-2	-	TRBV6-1	TGTGCCAGCAGTGGAACAGGGTACTATGGCTACACCTTC	CASSGTGYYGYTF
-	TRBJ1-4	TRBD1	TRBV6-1	TGTGCCAGCAGTGAGCGGACAGGGTCGAATGAAAAACTGTTTTTT	CASSERTGSNEKLFF
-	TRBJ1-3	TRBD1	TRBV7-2	TGTGCCAGCAGCTCCCGGGACAGCTTTTTCTCTGGAAACACCATATATTTT	CASSSRDSFFSGNTIYF
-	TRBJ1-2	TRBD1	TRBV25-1	TGTGCCAGCAGTCCCCGGACAGGGGGCCGTGGTGGCTACACCTTC	CASSPRTGGRGGYTF
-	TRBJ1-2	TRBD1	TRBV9	TGTGCCAGCAGCATCCAGGGACAGAACTATGGCTACACCTTC	CASSIQGQNYGYTF